This TCR beta chain stems from a study of T-cell memory formation after mild COVID-19. Across the whole study: The TCR clusters were mostly specific to one donor.

TCRdb recomputed calls from the 5' RACE reads with MiXCR, one row per CDR3 protein. The sample holds fewer than 90,000 distinct CDR3 sequences; about 15% are singletons and the top ten take about 33%. Notes on the study in general: Day 15 to 85 contractors were CD4/CD8 balanced; later expanders leaned CD4+. Some responding clones appeared in pre-infection memory, suggesting cross-reactive memory joined. The authors left the SARS-CoV-2 specificity of second-wave clones peaking on day 37 unconfirmed.

This clonotype was detected only a few times. What it binds is unknown. CDR1 and CDR2 from the germline V gene are DFQATT and SNEGSKA (reference sequence). This CDR3 is 17 amino acids long. J gave up 2 bases and V 5 bases, and 12 bases lay outside the gene matches. The sample was PBMCs or a T cell subset sorted from them (not recorded which). The gene calls are TRBV20-1 and TRBJ2-7, with 13 bases lining up with TRBD2. The receptor comes from an adult woman who had mild COVID-19 (a few samples of this study predate the infection). Cell type and time point are not known. CDR3: CSAAGGLAGWYTYEQYF. CDR3 nucleotide sequence: TGCAGTGCTGCGGGGGGACTAGCGGGGTGGTACACCTACGAGCAGTACTTC.